Included here is one T cell receptor (beta chain) sequence, with context. Its specificity is not known. Germline V CDR1 and CDR2: SGHRS, YFSETQ. The ends lost 4 bases at V and 9 bases at J; junction bases unmatched: 12. This CDR3 comprises 16 residues. This specimen belongs to a study of tumor-infiltrating lymphocytes in localized non-small cell lung cancer. Study in general: Patients included smokers and never-smokers with various histologies, some sampled after neoadjuvant chemotherapy.

The protocol was immunoSEQ multiplex PCR, while the TCRdb copy is restricted to in-frame clones and leaves out a portion. The profile shows about 21,000 clones, roughly three quarters of them singletons. Study-wide points: TCRbeta sequencing showed higher T cell infiltration in tumors than uninvolved lung. Tumor T-cell fraction was not associated with recurrence-free survival.

The sample consisted of lung tumor tissue. This clonotype originated in a human donor with non-small cell lung cancer. The chain has TRBV5-1 and TRBJ2-1; 11 bases map to TRBD2. The CDR3 DNA sequence: TGCGCCAGCAGCCTCGCCGGGACTAGCGGAAACAGTGAGCAGTTCTTC. It codes for CASSLAGTSGNSEQFF.